This paragraph reports one T cell receptor beta chain. The target of this receptor is not known. Base-call qualities are not available, and no considerably larger clone is one nucleotide away. This sample was included in a study of glioma-infiltrating T cells after dendritic cell vaccination listed by TCRdb under 2016. Study-level background: The cohort included approximately 15 glioblastoma patients drawn from Phase I and II dendritic cell vaccination trials, of whom 9 were newly diagnosed and 6 had recurrent disease. Patients received autologous tumor lysate-pulsed dendritic cell vaccination between 2003 and 2012. The vaccine was prepared from monocyte-derived dendritic cells that were cultured for approximately seven days with IL-4 and GM-CSF and then pulsed overnight with autologous tumor lysate. Survival after dendritic cell vaccination was correlated with TCR sequencing metrics, such as TIL content and the overlap between tumor and blood repertoires. In glioblastoma patients vaccinated with dendritic cells, deep sequencing of TCR beta CDR3 regions served to measure tumor-infiltrating lymphocyte content and to compare repertoires between tumor and blood. Each patient was given three intradermal dendritic cell vaccine injections, spaced two weeks apart, in the arm below the axilla.

The immunoSEQ assay amplified TCRB CDR3 regions from roughly 2 micrograms of genomic DNA, or from all available DNA when less than that amount was available. For multiplex PCR, 60 forward primers for TCR V beta segments and 13 reverse primers for J beta segments were used. To estimate reads per starting template, synthetic control templates were spiked into each sample at limiting dilution. Sequencing produced 87 bp reads on the Illumina HiSeq System. The source study handled its data this way. PCR and sequencing errors were removed by merging closely related sequences with a nearest neighbor algorithm. TCR overlap was defined as the percentage of unique tumor TCR beta sequences that were also present in the same patient's peripheral blood. TCRdb carries this immuneACCESS record with in-frame sequences only. Its versions omit some clonotypes, under half of them owing to an unresolved V gene in the studies checked, with the rest unexplained. V, J and clone size reflect that table, while D and trimming were determined from the DNA. This sample has roughly 80,000 clones in its table, and around 90% of those were observed once. The ten most abundant clones make up more than 2% of the sample.

Broader findings and caveats from the paper: After dendritic cell vaccination, a higher estimated pretreatment TIL content predicted longer time to progression and overall survival. The response model built on TCR overlap across three groups was characterized as speculative, with prospective validation still needed. The cohort was small and heterogeneous, and full blood and tumor sets were available for few patients, with initial-recurrent tumor pairs available for even fewer patients. TCR clonality showed no direct relationship with survival, which suggests that a diverse polyclonal response may matter.

The CDR3 has 14 amino acids, counting the end cysteine and phenylalanine. This entry keeps only the CDR3 DNA: 42 bases, framed from base 1. CDR1 SGHRS and CDR2 YFSETQ are derived from the germline V gene. V drops 2 bases and J drops 6 bases, leaving 14 bases in between. The time point label corresponds to: after dendritic cell vaccination, including at tumor progression/relapse. Patients were selected on the basis of adequate residual fresh-frozen tumor tissue and more than two years of available survival data. An isocitrate dehydrogenase mutation was not carried by any of the glioblastoma patients, although molecular status was otherwise variable. PBMC were collected before vaccination, two weeks after the third vaccination, and at tumor progression when it occurred. The Qiagen DNeasy Blood extraction Kit was used to extract genomic DNA.

The source material was blood, sampled after dendritic cell vaccination. This receptor was taken from a human donor with glioblastoma. The V gene is TRBV5-1 and the J gene is TRBJ1-1; the D segment could be TRBD1, given 5 matching bases. The CDR3 reads CASSFARGVAEAFF. The DNA reads as follows: TGCGCCAGCAGCTTTGCCCGGGGGGTTGCTGAAGCTTTCTTT.